These 28 T cell receptor beta chains were all obtained from the same sample, sequenced in a study of siplizumab effects on memory and regulatory T cells. The assay was immunoSEQ multiplex PCR, and TCRdb's table has in-frame clones only and misses some. This table holds 75,000 to 100,000 clones, 85% to 95% found once. Sequenced input: non-Treg CD4+ T cells sorted from blood. These receptors were taken from a human donor in good health.

V and J are TRBV27 and TRBJ2-2; TRBD1 matches 9 bases. Per the germline V gene, CDR1 is MNHEY and CDR2 is SMNVEV (reference sequence). This CDR3 is built from 16 residues. The V gene end was trimmed by 4 bases and the J gene end by 4 bases; junction bases not matched to a gene: 7. The CDR3 region has the DNA TGTGCCAGCAGTTACGACAGGGGGGCGGGCACCGGGGAGCTGTTTTTT. Protein product: CASSYDRGAGTGELFF.

The CDR3 reads CASSQVRVLSYEQYF. The CDR3 bases are TGTGCCAGCAGCCAAGTCAGGGTCTTGTCCTACGAGCAGTACTTC. This chain joins TRBV14 and TRBJ2-7; maybe TRBD1 (5 bases). The germline V and J ends were trimmed by 1 base and 1 base, with 11 bases remaining between them. The CDR3 sequence is 15 residues long. Germline values: CDR1 SGHDN, CDR2 FVKESK.

In DNA, the CDR3 is TGTGCCAGCAGCTTACTTCAGGGGGCGGTTGAGCAGTTCTTC. It codes for CASSLLQGAVEQFF. V usage is TRBV7-9 and J usage is TRBJ2-1; 8 nucleotides match TRBD1. There are 14 residues in the CDR3. Germline CDR1 reads SEHNR; CDR2 reads FQNEAQ (reference sequence). Trimming cost V 2 bases and J 9 bases; bases outside gene matches: 6.

The rearrangement joins TRBV21-1 to TRBJ2-3; the table's D call TRBD2 went unverified against the DNA. TRBV21-1 is marked as a pseudogene. CDR3 length: 13 residues. CDR3 sequence (DNA): TGTGCCAATCGAGGGCCCAGCACAGATACGCAGTATTTT. As protein: CANRGPSTDTQYF.

V gene TRBV7-2 combines with J gene TRBJ2-7; D gene ambiguous. The CDR3 covers 13 residues. Trimming took 6 bases from V and 0 from J, leaving 9 bases between them. Looked up from germline, CDR1 is SGHTA and CDR2 is FQGNSA. The CDR3 DNA reads as TGTGCCAGCAGGGTCCCGAGCTCCTACGAGCAGTACTTC. Translating it yields CASRVPSSYEQYF.

The chain is built from TRBV5-1 and TRBJ2-7; maybe TRBD1 (6 bases). Trimming pared 0 bases from V and 6 bases from J, leaving 16 bases between. This CDR3 is built from 15 residues. Germline CDR1 and CDR2: SGHRS and YFSETQ. CDR3 amino acids: CASSLASQGIGEQYF. CDR3 coding DNA: TGCGCCAGCAGCTTGGCTTCACAGGGAATCGGCGAGCAGTACTTC. The entire variable domain, with the rest obtained from reference TRBV5-1 and TRBJ2-7, is as follows: KAGVTQTPRYLIKTRGQQVTLSCSPISGHRSVSWYQQTPGQGLQFLFEYFSETQRNKGNFPGRFSGRQFSNSRSEMNVSTLELGDSALYLCASSLASQGIGEQYFGPGTRLTVT.

The chain recombines TRBV6-5 with TRBJ2-5; 8 bases map to TRBD1. There are 12 residues in the CDR3. CDR1 and CDR2 (germline): MNHEY, SVGAGI. The V segment lost 5 bases and the J segment 5 bases; nucleotides outside the gene matches: 1. CDR3 amino acids: CASSNRGETQYF. In DNA, the CDR3 is TGTGCCAGCAGTAACAGGGGGGAGACCCAGTACTTC.

The J gene is TRBJ2-7, the V gene TRBV6-1; a possible D gene is TRBD2 (7 bases). Per the germline V gene, CDR1 is MNHNS and CDR2 is SASEGT. The CDR3 consists of 15 residues. Trimming took off 8 bases at V and 3 bases at J, with 20 bases between the two ends. The CDR3 nucleotides read TGTGCCAGCCGAAGGGGGGGAGACAGACACTACGAGCAGTACTTC. This encodes CASRRGGDRHYEQYF.

The gene calls are TRBV6-1 and TRBJ1-1, with D hard to call. Germline CDR1 MNHNS, CDR2 SASEGT. The CDR3 is made up of 14 amino acids. Trimming cost V 3 bases and J 4 bases, with 12 bases left between them. The CDR3 region is CASSENGEGTEAFF. Here the CDR3 DNA reads TGTGCCAGCAGTGAGAACGGAGAAGGCACTGAAGCTTTCTTT.

The chain has TRBV15 and TRBJ1-1; D is ambiguous. Trimming removed 6 bases from V and 0 bases from J, with 11 bases in between. CDR3 length: 14 residues. CDR1 is LNHNV and CDR2 is YYDKDF in the germline V gene (reference sequence). The CDR3 is CATSSLRVNTEAFF. The CDR3 nucleotides read TGTGCCACCAGTTCGCTAAGGGTGAACACTGAAGCTTTCTTT.

The chain couples TRBV7-3 to TRBJ2-1; 11 bases are shared with TRBD2. V shed 0 bases and J 7 bases; nucleotides not matched to a gene: 5. CDR1 is SGHTA, CDR2 FQGTGA, per germline. This CDR3 spans 16 amino acids. CDR3 sequence (DNA): TGTGCCAGCAGCTTAACCAATAGCGGGAGGGCGAATGAGCAGTTCTTC. It yields the protein CASSLTNSGRANEQFF.

The chain couples TRBV12-5 to TRBJ2-7, with 7 bases fitting TRBD2. After removal of 3 bases from V and 2 bases from J, the junction contained 4 bases not matched to a gene. Germline lookup yields CDR1 LGHNT and CDR2 FRNRAP. CDR3 size: 14 residues. The CDR3 coding sequence is TGTGCTAGTGGTTTTGAGGGGACTACCTACGAGCAGTACTTC. It yields the protein CASGFEGTTYEQYF.

The chain links TRBV10-3 to TRBJ2-3; 9 bases line up with TRBD2. The length of the CDR3 is 16 residues. Germline V lookup: CDR1 ENHRY, CDR2 SYGVKD. J lost 0 bases, V lost 1 base, and 2 bases had no gene match. DNA of the CDR3: TGTGCCATCAGTGAGTTGACTAGCGGCAGCACAGATACGCAGTATTTT. Amino acid sequence: CAISELTSGSTDTQYF.

CDR3: CAISALDREGEAFF. CDR3 coding DNA: TGTGCCATCAGTGCGCTAGACAGGGAAGGTGAAGCTTTCTTT. The chain links TRBV10-3 to TRBJ1-1, with 7 bases that match TRBD1. The CDR3 runs 14 residues. Germline lookup yields CDR1 ENHRY and CDR2 SYGVKD. The trim removed 4 bases at V and 7 bases at J, leaving 9 bases unmatched.

The chain carries TRBV5-1 and TRBJ2-7; 7 bases align to TRBD2. J lost 2 bases, V lost 0 bases, and 2 bases had no gene match. This CDR3 is built from 14 residues. The germline CDR1 and CDR2 sequences are SGHRS and YFSETQ. The CDR3 nucleotides are TGCGCCAGCAGCTTGGGGCGGGAGACCTACGAGCAGTACTTC. Translation: CASSLGRETYEQYF.

This clone was observed once. This chain links TRBV19 with TRBJ1-5, with 11 nucleotides matching TRBD1. Trimming at V came to 2 bases and at J to 3 bases, leaving 9 bases not matched to a gene. CDR3 length equals 18 residues. Germline V gives CDR1 LNHDA, CDR2 SQIVND (reference sequence). CDR3 residues: CASSILGTGGKVNQPQHF. The CDR3, as DNA: TGTGCCAGTAGTATACTTGGGACAGGGGGTAAGGTCAATCAGCCCCAGCATTTT.

This clone has only one observation. This chain links TRBV5-6 with TRBJ1-4; a weak D match, TRBD1 (6 bases). Per germline, CDR1 SGHDT and CDR2 YYEEEE. This CDR3 is 13 amino acids long. Trimming left V 5 bases short and J 7 bases short, with 12 bases between. The CDR3 bases are TGTGCCAGCAGTCTTCAACAGGGTGAAAAACTGTTTTTT. Its translation is CASSLQQGEKLFF.

J is TRBJ1-5 and V is TRBV4-1; D remains unclear. Germline V CDR1 and CDR2: MGHRA, YSYEKL. The CDR3 covers 14 residues. V was clipped by 4 bases and J by 0 bases, with 7 bases between them. CDR3 in DNA: TGCGCCAGCAGCCTAGGGCTTAGCAATCAGCCCCAGCATTTT. This translates into CASSLGLSNQPQHF.

The chain uses TRBV27 and TRBJ2-7; the match to TRBD2 covers 8 bases. This CDR3 is 13 amino acids long. Per germline, CDR1 MNHEY and CDR2 SMNVEV (reference sequence). The junction had 5 bases not matched to a gene; V was cut back by 6 bases and J by 4 bases. CDR3 nucleotide sequence: TGTGCCAGCAGCCGCACTAGCGGATACGAGCAGTACTTC. Translated, it gives CASSRTSGYEQYF.

For the CDR3, the DNA is TGTGCCATCAACCGGGGCACAGATACGCAGTATTTT. Translating it yields CAINRGTDTQYF. The chain uses TRBV10-3 and TRBJ2-3; no clear D. CDR1 and CDR2 from the germline V gene are ENHRY and SYGVKD. Trimming shortened V by 7 bases and J by 1 base, and 6 bases separated the two germline ends. This CDR3 is 12 amino acids long.

This clone was detected a few times. One end of the junction is discordant with germline, which a read error may explain. The J gene is TRBJ1-5, the V gene TRBV19, with D perhaps TRBD1 (6 bases). The CDR3 loop spans 12 amino acids. Germline V gene lookup returns CDR1 LNHDA and CDR2 SQIVND (reference sequence). Here the CDR3 reads CSVWGQNQPQHF. CDR3 sequence (DNA): TGCTCCGTGTGGGGGCAGAATCAGCCCCAGCATTTT.

The chain carries TRBV20-1 and TRBJ1-3, with D unclear. CDR1 is DFQATT and CDR2 is SNEGSKA in the germline V gene (reference sequence). V was trimmed by 3 bases and J by 8 bases, leaving 8 bases between them. The CDR3 loop spans 11 amino acids. CDR3 coding DNA: TGCAGTGCTAGTGGAGGGTACACCATATATTTT. Its translation is CSASGGYTIYF.

The chain uses TRBV7-2 and TRBJ2-1; tentative D call: TRBD2 (7 bases). Germline CDR1 is SGHTA and CDR2 is FQGNSA. The CDR3 runs to 16 residues. The V and J ends lost 2 bases and 9 bases respectively, with 20 bases between them. The CDR3 loop is CASSLKRGGVVGEQFF. For the CDR3, the DNA is TGTGCCAGCAGCTTAAAGAGAGGGGGGGTAGTGGGTGAGCAGTTCTTC.

The chain joins TRBV18 to TRBJ2-7; D may be TRBD1 (6 bases). The CDR3 consists of 14 residues. V was pared by 6 bases and J by 2 bases, with 14 bases between. Germline loops: CDR1 KGHSH, CDR2 LQKENI. The CDR3 is CASSPSDSAYEQYF. Here the CDR3 DNA reads TGTGCCAGCTCGCCCTCGGACAGCGCCTACGAGCAGTACTTC.

The chain couples TRBV5-6 to TRBJ1-2, with a possible D match to TRBD1 (5 bases). The length of the CDR3 is 15 residues. The V and J ends lost 5 bases and 2 bases respectively, with 16 bases between them. Germline V CDR1 and CDR2: SGHDT, YYEEEE. This CDR3 is CASRYTGQPNYGYTF. CDR3 bases: TGTGCCAGCAGGTATACAGGCCAACCGAACTATGGCTACACCTTC.

V is TRBV18 and J is TRBJ2-3; D is uncertain. CDR3 length: 13 residues. Germline CDR1 and CDR2: KGHSH and LQKENI. Trimming removed 6 bases at V and 4 bases at J, with 11 bases between. Here the CDR3 DNA reads TGTGCCAGCTCGCGAGGACGGTCAGATACGCAGTATTTT. It specifies CASSRGRSDTQYF.

The rearrangement links TRBV28 to TRBJ1-1; D is unclear. The CDR3 is made up of 14 amino acids. V lost 7 bases, J lost 5 bases, and 17 bases lay in between. CDR1 is MDHEN and CDR2 is SYDVKM in the germline V gene. CDR3 DNA: TGTGCCAGCACCATGCCGCCGGGGAGGACTGAAGCTTTCTTT. Encoded protein: CASTMPPGRTEAFF.

The chain is built from TRBV19 and TRBJ2-1; the match to TRBD2 covers 8 bases. Trimming cost V 10 bases and J 6 bases; bases outside gene matches: 11. CDR3 length: 14 amino acids. Germline CDR1 and CDR2: LNHDA and SQIVND (reference sequence). Here the CDR3 DNA reads TGTGCCACCGCAATTACTAGCGGAGTCAATGAGCAGTTCTTC. As protein: CATAITSGVNEQFF.